One T cell receptor beta chain is described in this entry. The entry originates in a study of blood T cell repertoires in COVID-19. Study at large: PBMCs, B-cell-depleted T cells, or T cells were the source of the cDNA or gDNA that made up the material.

Authors' processing steps: Reference gene primer amplification in the assay estimated nucleated cell counts. The repertoire was sequenced with immunoSEQ multiplex PCR; TCRdb's copy has only in-frame clones and lacks some. Clonal size and the V and J genes are those of that table, whereas D and trimming came from the DNA. The data contain around 300,000 clones, about 90% of them singletons. In germline, CDR1 is MDHEN, CDR2 SYDVKM. The CDR3 consists of 15 residues. The V segment lost 5 bases and the J segment 4 bases; nucleotides outside the gene matches: 8. What was sequenced was peripheral blood. This TCR came from a woman in her twenties or thirties with COVID-19, enrolled during active disease. The V call is TRBV28, the J call TRBJ1-1, with 9 bases lining up with TRBD1. The CDR3 reads CASSKTGGLGTEAFF. In nucleotides, the CDR3 is TGTGCCAGCAGTAAAACAGGGGGCCTTGGCACTGAAGCTTTCTTT.